This T cell receptor (beta chain) was identified during a study of T cell responses to AZD1222 COVID-19 vaccine. Notes on the study in general: Receipt of two AZD1222 doses was followed by a rise in Spike-specific TCR breadth and depth. Donors skewed white British and female; clonal diversity was possibly underestimated. Close to half of spike-specific TCRs reportedly recognize unmutated variant regions.

Notes on this clone: Its specificity is not known.

Germline CDR1 reads SGHTA; CDR2 reads FQGNSA. Trimming shortened V by 5 bases and J by 3 bases, and 8 bases separated the two germline ends. The CDR3 is 12 residues long. The method was immunoSEQ multiplex PCR; TCRdb's version includes in-frame clones alone and lacks a portion of them. The sample yields about 110,000 clones, under 85% seen once. The source material was peripheral blood, sampled on day 0 of AZD1222 vaccination. The V and J genes are TRBV7-2 and TRBJ2-7; no definite D call. The receptor's source is an adult in good health. CDR3 region: CASSQNIYEQYF. CDR3 sequence (DNA): TGTGCCAGCAGCCAAAACATCTACGAGCAGTACTTC.